The clone carrying this TCR beta chain was detected many times. What it binds is unknown. At one end, the junction sequence differs from germline, possibly due to a read error. The data derive from a study of blood T cells in healthy people across ages. It was with a sample-barcoded 5' primer and a J-beta primer mix that a second PCR of about 7 to 12 cycles was run. Via MiXCR, TCRdb re-called the 5' RACE reads, giving one row per CDR3 protein. The sample shows some 930,000 distinct CDR3 sequences, approximately 32% of them seen only once. Germline V CDR1 and CDR2: SGHTA, FQGNSA. The CDR3 is 13 amino acids. Study observations and caveats: When one million T cells were used, diversity estimates were thought to be underestimates.

A further study also used this sample, focusing on T cells of mothers and their children.

This sequence joins TRBV7-2 and TRBJ2-7, with D maybe TRBD2 (7 bases). The origin of this receptor is a woman in her thirties or forties in good health. Sequencing was done on a sample of blood. In DNA form, the CDR3 reads TGTGCCAGCAGTTTAGGGGGGGTCAACGAGCAGTACTTC. Its protein product is CASSLGGVNEQYF.